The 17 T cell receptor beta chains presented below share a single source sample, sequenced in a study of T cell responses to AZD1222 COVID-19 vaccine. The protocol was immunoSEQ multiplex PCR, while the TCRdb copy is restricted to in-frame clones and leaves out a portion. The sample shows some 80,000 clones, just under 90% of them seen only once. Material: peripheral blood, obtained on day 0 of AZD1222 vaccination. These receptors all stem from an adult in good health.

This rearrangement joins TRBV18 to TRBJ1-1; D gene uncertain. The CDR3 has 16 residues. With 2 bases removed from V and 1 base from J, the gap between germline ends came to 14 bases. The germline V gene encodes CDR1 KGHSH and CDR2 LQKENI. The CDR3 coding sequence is TGTGCCAGCTCACCATATTCGGCCAGAGAGAACACTGAAGCTTTCTTT. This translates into CASSPYSARENTEAFF.

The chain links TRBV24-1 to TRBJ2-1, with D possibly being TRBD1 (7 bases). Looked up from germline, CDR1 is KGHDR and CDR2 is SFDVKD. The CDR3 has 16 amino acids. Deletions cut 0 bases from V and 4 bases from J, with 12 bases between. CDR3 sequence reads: CATSDLRAGGYNEQFF. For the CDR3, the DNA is TGTGCCACCAGTGATTTGCGAGCAGGGGGGTACAATGAGCAGTTCTTC.

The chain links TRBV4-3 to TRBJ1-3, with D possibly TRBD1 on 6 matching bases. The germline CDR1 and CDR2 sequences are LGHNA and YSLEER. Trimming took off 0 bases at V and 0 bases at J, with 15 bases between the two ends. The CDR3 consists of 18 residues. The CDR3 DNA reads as TGCGCCAGCAGCCAAGATCGGGACATACTACCCTCTGGAAACACCATATATTTT. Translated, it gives CASSQDRDILPSGNTIYF.

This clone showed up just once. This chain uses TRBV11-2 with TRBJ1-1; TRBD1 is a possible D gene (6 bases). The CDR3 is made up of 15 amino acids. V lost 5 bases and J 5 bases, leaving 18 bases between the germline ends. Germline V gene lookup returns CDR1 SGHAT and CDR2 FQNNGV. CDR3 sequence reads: CASSPTGQGTTEAFF. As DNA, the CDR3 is TGTGCCAGCAGCCCGACGGGACAAGGAACGACTGAAGCTTTCTTT.

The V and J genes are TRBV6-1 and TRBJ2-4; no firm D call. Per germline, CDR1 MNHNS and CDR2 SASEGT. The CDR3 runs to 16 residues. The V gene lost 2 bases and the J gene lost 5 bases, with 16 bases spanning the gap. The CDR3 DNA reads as TGTGCCAGCAGTGAATTTTATAGTGTGGGCGAAAACATTCAGTACTTC. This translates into CASSEFYSVGENIQYF.

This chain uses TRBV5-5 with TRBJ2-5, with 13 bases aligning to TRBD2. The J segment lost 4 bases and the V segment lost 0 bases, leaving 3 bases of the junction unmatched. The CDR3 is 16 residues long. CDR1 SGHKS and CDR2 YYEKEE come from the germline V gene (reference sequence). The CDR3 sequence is CASSLELAGGRETQYF. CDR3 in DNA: TGTGCCAGCAGCTTGGAACTAGCGGGGGGGAGAGAGACCCAGTACTTC.

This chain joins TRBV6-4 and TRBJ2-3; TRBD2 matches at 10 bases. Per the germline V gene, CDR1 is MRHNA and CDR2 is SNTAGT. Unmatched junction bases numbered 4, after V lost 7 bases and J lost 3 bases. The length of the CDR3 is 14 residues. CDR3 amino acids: CASKLAGETDTQYF. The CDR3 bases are TGTGCCAGCAAGCTAGCGGGGGAGACAGATACGCAGTATTTT.

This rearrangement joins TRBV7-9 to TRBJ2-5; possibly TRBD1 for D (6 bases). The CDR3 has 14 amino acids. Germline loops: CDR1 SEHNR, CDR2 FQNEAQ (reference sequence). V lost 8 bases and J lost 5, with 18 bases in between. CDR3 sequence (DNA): TGTGCCAGCCGTCCCAGGGGAGAGGGGGAGACCCAGTACTTC. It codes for CASRPRGEGETQYF.

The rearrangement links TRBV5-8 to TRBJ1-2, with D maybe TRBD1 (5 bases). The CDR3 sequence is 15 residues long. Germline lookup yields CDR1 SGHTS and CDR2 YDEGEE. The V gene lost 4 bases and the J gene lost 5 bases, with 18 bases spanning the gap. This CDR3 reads CASSPIGAGRYGYTF. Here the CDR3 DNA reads TGTGCCAGCAGCCCTATAGGGGCAGGGCGTTATGGCTACACCTTC.

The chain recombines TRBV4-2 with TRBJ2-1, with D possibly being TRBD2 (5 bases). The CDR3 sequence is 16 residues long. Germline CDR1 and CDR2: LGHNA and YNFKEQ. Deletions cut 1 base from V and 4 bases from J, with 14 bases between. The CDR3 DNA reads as TGTGCCAGCAGCCAAGTGGTCGGGGAACAATACAATGAGCAGTTCTTC. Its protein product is CASSQVVGEQYNEQFF.

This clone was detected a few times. CDR3 coding DNA: TGTGCCAGCAGCTTGGGGGGGCGCGGGCAGCCCCAGCATTTT. Translation: CASSLGGRGQPQHF. The J gene is TRBJ1-5, the V gene TRBV5-4, with TRBD1 as a possible D gene (6 bases). Looked up from germline, CDR1 is SGHNT and CDR2 is YYREEE (reference sequence). V lost 0 bases to trimming and J lost 7 bases, with 11 bases between them. This CDR3 spans 14 amino acids.

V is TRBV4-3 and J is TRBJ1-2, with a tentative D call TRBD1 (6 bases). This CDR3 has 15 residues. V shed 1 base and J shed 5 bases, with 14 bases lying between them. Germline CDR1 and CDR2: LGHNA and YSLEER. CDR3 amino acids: CASSQVGDISYGYTF. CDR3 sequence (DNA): TGCGCCAGCAGCCAAGTGGGGGACATTTCGTATGGCTACACCTTC.

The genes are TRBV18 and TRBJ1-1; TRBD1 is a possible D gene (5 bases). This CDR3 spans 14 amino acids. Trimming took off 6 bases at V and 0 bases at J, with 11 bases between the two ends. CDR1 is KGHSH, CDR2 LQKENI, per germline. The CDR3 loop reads CASSPGRMNTEAFF. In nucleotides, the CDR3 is TGTGCCAGCTCCCCGGGACGGATGAACACTGAAGCTTTCTTT.

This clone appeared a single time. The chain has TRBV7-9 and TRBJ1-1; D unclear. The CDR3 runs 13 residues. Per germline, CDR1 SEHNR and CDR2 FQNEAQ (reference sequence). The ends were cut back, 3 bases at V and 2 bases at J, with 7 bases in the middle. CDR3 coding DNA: TGTGCCAGCAGCTTCCTCCTCAACACTGAAGCTTTCTTT. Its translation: CASSFLLNTEAFF.

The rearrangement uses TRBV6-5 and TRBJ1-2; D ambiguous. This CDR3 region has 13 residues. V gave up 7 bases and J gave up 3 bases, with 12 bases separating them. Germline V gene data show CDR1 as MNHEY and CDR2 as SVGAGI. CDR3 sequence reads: CASTSVGHYGYTF. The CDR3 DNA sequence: TGTGCCAGCACCTCGGTTGGACACTATGGCTACACCTTC.

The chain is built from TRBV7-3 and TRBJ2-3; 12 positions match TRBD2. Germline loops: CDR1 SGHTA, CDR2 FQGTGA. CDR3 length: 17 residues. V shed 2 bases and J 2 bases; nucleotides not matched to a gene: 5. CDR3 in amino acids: CASSLSTSGGSTDTQYF. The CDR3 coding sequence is TGTGCCAGCAGCTTATCGACTAGCGGGGGTTCCACAGATACGCAGTATTTT.

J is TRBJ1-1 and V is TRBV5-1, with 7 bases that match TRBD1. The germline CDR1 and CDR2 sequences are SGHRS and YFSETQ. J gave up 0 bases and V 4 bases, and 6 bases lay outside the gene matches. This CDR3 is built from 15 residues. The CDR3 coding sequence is TGCGCCAGCAGCAAGCAGACAGGGATGAACACTGAAGCTTTCTTT. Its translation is CASSKQTGMNTEAFF.